A single T cell receptor (beta chain) is shown here with its context. The antigen remains undetermined. These data belong to a study of T cell repertoires in cytomegalovirus infection. In the study overall: Based on public TCR beta signatures, there were indications of CMV infection and of a matching HLA type. Study outcomes and limitations: In two of eight donors, the top clonotype was HLA-C-restricted CMV-specific. Totalled public TCR beta family frequency picked out people who carried CMV plus the relevant HLA.

MiXCR, applied by TCRdb to the reads, yields one record per CDR3 protein. The sample consists of fewer than 550,000 distinct CDR3 sequences, more than 25% of them appearing once. This CDR3 region has 15 residues. The germline V gene has CDR1 SGHNT and CDR2 YYREEE (reference sequence). V lost 4 bases, J lost 2 bases, and 15 bases lay in between. The TCR was taken from a human donor in good health (CMV status not recorded). Some clones in this sample may be carry-over from other donors' samples. The rearrangement links TRBV5-4 to TRBJ1-1; a weak D match, TRBD1 (6 bases). The specimen sequenced was PBMCs. Written as DNA, the CDR3 is TGTGCCAGCAGCCCCCAGACAGGCATCAACACTGAAGCTTTCTTT. Residues: CASSPQTGINTEAFF.